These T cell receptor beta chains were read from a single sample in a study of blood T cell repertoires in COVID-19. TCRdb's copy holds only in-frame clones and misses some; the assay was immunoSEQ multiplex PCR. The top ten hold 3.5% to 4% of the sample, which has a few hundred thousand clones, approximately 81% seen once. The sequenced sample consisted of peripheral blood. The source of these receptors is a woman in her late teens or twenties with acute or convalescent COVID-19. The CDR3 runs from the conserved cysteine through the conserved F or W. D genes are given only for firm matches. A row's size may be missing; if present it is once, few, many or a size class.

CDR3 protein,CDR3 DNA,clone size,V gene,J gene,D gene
CASSRRLGGAQPQHF,TGTGCCAGCAGCCGACGGCTGGGCGGGGCACAGCCCCAGCATTTT,.,TRBV5-8,TRBJ1-5,.
CASSVMSYGYTF,TGTGCCAGCAGCGTTATGTCTTATGGCTACACCTTC,.,TRBV9,TRBJ1-2,.
CASSDRGGEQFF,TGCGCCAGCAGTGACCGGGGTGGTGAGCAGTTCTTC,.,TRBV10-1,TRBJ2-1,.
CASSQPGHRVYSGYGYTF,TGCGCCAGCAGCCAACCCGGGCACAGGGTATACAGTGGCTATGGCTACACCTTC,.,TRBV4-1,TRBJ1-2,.
CASSIDTGGEQYF,TGTGCCAGTAGTATAGATACAGGGGGCGAGCAGTACTTC,once,TRBV19,TRBJ2-7,TRBD1
CATSDSRGTIYF,TGTGCCACCAGTGATTCCCGGGGCACCATATATTTT,.,TRBV24-1,TRBJ1-3,.
CASSPRGAENTEAFF,TGTGCCAGCAGCCCGCGGGGGGCTGAGAACACTGAAGCTTTCTTT,.,TRBV4-2,TRBJ1-1,.
CASSMISGGVFF,TGTGCCAGTAGTATGATCTCGGGGGGGGTGTTTTTT,once,TRBV19,TRBJ1-4,.
CASSLEPGDRKGYEKLFF,TGTGCCAGCAGCTTGGAACCCGGTGACAGAAAAGGGTATGAAAAACTGTTTTTT,.,TRBV5-4,TRBJ1-4,.
CASSTQRTGELFF,TGTGCCAGCAGCACCCAGCGAACCGGGGAGCTGTTTTTT,.,TRBV5-8,TRBJ2-2,.
CASSQYQGATYEQYF,TGCGCCAGCAGCCAGTACCAGGGGGCTACCTACGAGCAGTACTTC,.,TRBV4-1,TRBJ2-7,TRBD1
CASSLNTGDSQHF,TGTGCCAGCAGCCTGAATACAGGGGATTCCCAGCATTTT,.,TRBV7-9,TRBJ1-5,TRBD1
CASSEAGGAYGYTF,TGTGCCAGCAGTGAAGCAGGGGGCGCGTATGGCTACACCTTC,.,TRBV6-1,TRBJ1-2,TRBD1
CASSYPSGRGEQFF,TGTGCCAGCAGTTACCCTAGCGGGAGAGGTGAGCAGTTCTTC,.,TRBV6-6,TRBJ2-1,TRBD2
CASSSLQGNTEAFF,TGTGCCAGCAGCTCACTTCAGGGGAACACTGAAGCTTTCTTT,.,TRBV7-9,TRBJ1-1,.
CASSERQERNTEAFF,TGTGCCAGCAGTGAACGACAGGAAAGGAACACTGAAGCTTTCTTT,.,TRBV6-1,TRBJ1-1,.
CASWGGARTEAFF,TGTGCCAGTTGGGGGGGGGCGCGGACTGAAGCTTTCTTT,.,TRBV12-3/TRBV12-4,TRBJ1-1,.
CASGPGQFNYGYTF,TGTGCCAGTGGCCCGGGACAGTTTAACTATGGCTACACCTTC,.,TRBV19,TRBJ1-2,TRBD1
CASKSDSLNTEAFF,TGTGCCAGTAAATCGGACAGCCTGAACACTGAAGCTTTCTTT,.,TRBV2,TRBJ1-1,.
CAWRAGQGWDGYTF,TGTGCCTGGAGGGCCGGACAGGGGTGGGATGGCTACACCTTC,.,TRBV30,TRBJ1-2,TRBD1
CASSQDAAPAKNIQYF,TGTGCCAGCAGCCAAGATGCGGCGCCAGCCAAAAACATTCAGTACTTC,.,TRBV3-1/TRBV3-2,TRBJ2-4,.
CATSRDLNSGLSNEKLFF,TGTGCCACCAGCAGAGATTTAAATTCGGGACTTAGTAATGAAAAACTGTTTTTT,once,TRBV15,TRBJ1-4,.
CASSLEKGNQPQHF,TGTGCCAGCAGCTTAGAAAAGGGGAACCAGCCCCAGCATTTT,.,TRBV11-2,TRBJ1-5,.
CATSRAGQEGYGYTF,TGTGCCACCAGCAGAGCAGGGCAGGAGGGCTATGGCTACACCTTC,.,TRBV15,TRBJ1-2,.
CASAPGTGDTDTQYF,TGTGCCAGCGCCCCTGGGACAGGGGACACAGATACGCAGTATTTT,.,TRBV6-5,TRBJ2-3,TRBD1
CASSEGRQAVPTNEKLFF,TGTGCCAGCAGTGAAGGGAGACAGGCCGTTCCAACTAATGAAAAACTGTTTTTT,once,TRBV6-1,TRBJ1-4,.
CASSPASEGSYNEQFF,TGTGCCAGCAGTCCCGCCTCTGAGGGTTCCTACAATGAGCAGTTCTTC,.,TRBV28,TRBJ2-1,.
CASSAPGQSYEQYF,TGTGCCAGCAGCGCCCCGGGACAGAGTTACGAGCAGTACTTC,.,TRBV9,TRBJ2-7,TRBD1
CASSGAGTGNTGELFF,TGTGCCAGCAGCGGCGCCGGGACAGGGAACACCGGGGAGCTGTTTTTT,.,TRBV5-5,TRBJ2-2,TRBD1
CASSFGTANEQYF,TGTGCCAGCAGCTTTGGGACTGCGAACGAGCAGTACTTC,.,TRBV11-2,TRBJ2-7,.
CASSYADNSPLHF,TGTGCCAGCAGTTATGCGGATAATTCACCCCTCCACTTT,.,TRBV6-5,TRBJ1-6,.
CASSQVGQGAGGYTF,TGCGCCAGCAGCCAAGTGGGACAGGGGGCAGGTGGCTACACCTTC,once,TRBV4-1,TRBJ1-2,TRBD1
CASSWTVNTGELFF,TGTGCCAGCAGCTGGACTGTGAACACCGGGGAGCTGTTTTTT,.,TRBV14,TRBJ2-2,.
CASRTAGGPSVEQYF,TGTGCCAGCCGTACAGCGGGAGGGCCGAGTGTTGAGCAGTACTTC,.,TRBV25-1,TRBJ2-7,TRBD2
CASSLEGGPGQPQHF,TGTGCCAGCAGCTTAGAGGGGGGGCCTGGGCAGCCCCAGCATTTT,few,TRBV7-2,TRBJ1-5,.
CASSWGTTSYEQYF,TGTGCCAGCAGTTGGGGGACTACCTCCTACGAGCAGTACTTC,.,TRBV27,TRBJ2-7,TRBD2
CASSLRSSGQYSDYEQYF,TGTGCCAGCAGTTTGAGATCTTCAGGGCAGTACTCTGACTACGAGCAGTACTTC,once,TRBV27,TRBJ2-7,.
CASSVSGGTSGYNEQFF,TGTGCCAGCAGCGTATCCGGGGGGACTAGCGGATACAATGAGCAGTTCTTC,.,TRBV9,TRBJ2-1,TRBD2
CASSHQVKIEQYF,TGTGCCAGCAGCCACCAGGTGAAAATCGAGCAGTACTTC,.,TRBV3-1/TRBV3-2,TRBJ2-7,.
CASSLLDEQYF,TGTGCCAGCAGCTTACTAGACGAGCAGTACTTC,.,TRBV7-9,TRBJ2-7,.
CASSYQTSGGYNEQFF,TGTGCCAGCAGTTACCAAACTAGCGGGGGTTACAATGAGCAGTTCTTC,.,TRBV6-5,TRBJ2-1,TRBD2
CASNSQGEDTQYF,TGCGCCAGCAATTCGCAGGGTGAGGATACGCAGTATTTT,.,TRBV10-2,TRBJ2-3,.
CASRVSGSAYEQYF,TGTGCCAGCAGAGTGAGCGGGAGCGCCTACGAGCAGTACTTC,.,TRBV14,TRBJ2-7,TRBD2
CASSLEGTSGSYNEQFF,TGTGCCAGCAGCTTAGAGGGGACTAGCGGGTCCTACAATGAGCAGTTCTTC,.,TRBV11-2,TRBJ2-1,TRBD2
CASSLGARGGTDTQYF,TGTGCCAGCAGCTTAGGGGCCCGGGGTGGCACAGATACGCAGTATTTT,.,TRBV13,TRBJ2-3,.
CASRGGQGAGGYTF,TGTGCCAGCCGAGGGGGACAGGGGGCGGGTGGCTACACCTTC,.,TRBV6-6,TRBJ1-2,TRBD1
CASSLTGSNTEAFF,TGCGCCAGCAGCTTGACGGGTTCGAACACTGAAGCTTTCTTT,.,TRBV5-1,TRBJ1-1,.
CATSRSQGLLGQPQHF,TGTGCCACCAGCAGATCCCAGGGCCTCCTGGGGCAGCCCCAGCATTTT,.,TRBV15,TRBJ1-5,.
CATSDRTSGGAGDTQYF,TGTGCCACCAGTGATAGGACTAGCGGGGGGGCGGGAGATACGCAGTATTTT,.,TRBV24-1,TRBJ2-3,TRBD2
CASSKEIWREGFQEQYF,TGTGCCAGCAGCAAAGAGATCTGGCGGGAGGGTTTTCAGGAGCAGTACTTC,.,TRBV21-1,TRBJ2-7,.
CASSQVLNGETQYF,TGTGCCAGCAGCCAAGTTCTAAACGGAGAGACCCAGTACTTC,.,TRBV3-1/TRBV3-2,TRBJ2-5,.
CASSLGHPYEQYF,TGCGCCAGCAGCTTAGGACATCCCTACGAGCAGTACTTC,.,TRBV5-1,TRBJ2-7,.